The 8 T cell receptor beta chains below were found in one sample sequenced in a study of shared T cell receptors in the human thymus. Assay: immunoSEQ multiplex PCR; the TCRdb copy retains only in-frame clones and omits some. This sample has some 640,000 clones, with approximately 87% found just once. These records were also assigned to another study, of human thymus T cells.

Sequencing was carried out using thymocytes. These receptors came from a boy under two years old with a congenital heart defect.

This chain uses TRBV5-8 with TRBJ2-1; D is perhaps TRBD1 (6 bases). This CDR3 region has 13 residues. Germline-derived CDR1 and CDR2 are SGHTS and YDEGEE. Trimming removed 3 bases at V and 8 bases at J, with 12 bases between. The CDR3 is CASSSGTFDEQFF. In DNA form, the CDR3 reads TGTGCCAGCAGCTCCGGGACATTCGATGAGCAGTTCTTC.

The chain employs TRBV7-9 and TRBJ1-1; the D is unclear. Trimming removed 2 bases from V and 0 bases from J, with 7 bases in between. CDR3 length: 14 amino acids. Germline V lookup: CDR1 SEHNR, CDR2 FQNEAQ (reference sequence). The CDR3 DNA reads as TGTGCCAGCAGCTTAAGCCCCCTGAACACTGAAGCTTTCTTT. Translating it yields CASSLSPLNTEAFF.

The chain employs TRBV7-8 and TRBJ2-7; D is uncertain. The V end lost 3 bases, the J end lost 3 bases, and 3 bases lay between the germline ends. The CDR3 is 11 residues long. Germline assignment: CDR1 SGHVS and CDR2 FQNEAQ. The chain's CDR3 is CASSLSYEQYF. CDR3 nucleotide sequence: TGTGCCAGCAGCTTGAGCTACGAGCAGTACTTC.

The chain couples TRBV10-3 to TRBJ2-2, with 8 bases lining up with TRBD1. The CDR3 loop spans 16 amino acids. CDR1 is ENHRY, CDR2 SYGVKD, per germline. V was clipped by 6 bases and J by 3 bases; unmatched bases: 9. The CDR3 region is CAISRGQGADTGELFF. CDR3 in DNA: TGTGCCATCAGCAGGGGGCAGGGGGCGGACACCGGGGAGCTGTTTTTT.

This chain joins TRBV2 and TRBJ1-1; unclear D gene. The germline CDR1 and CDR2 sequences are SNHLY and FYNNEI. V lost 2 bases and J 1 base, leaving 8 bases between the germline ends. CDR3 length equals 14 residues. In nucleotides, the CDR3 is TGTGCCAGCAGTGAATGGAGCACGAACACTGAAGCTTTCTTT. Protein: CASSEWSTNTEAFF. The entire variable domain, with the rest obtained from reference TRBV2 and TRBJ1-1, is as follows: EPEVTQTPSHQVTQMGQEVILRCVPISNHLYFYWYRQILGQKVEFLVSFYNNEISEKSEIFDDQFSVERPDGSNFTLKIRSTKLEDSAMYFCASSEWSTNTEAFFGQGTRLTVV.

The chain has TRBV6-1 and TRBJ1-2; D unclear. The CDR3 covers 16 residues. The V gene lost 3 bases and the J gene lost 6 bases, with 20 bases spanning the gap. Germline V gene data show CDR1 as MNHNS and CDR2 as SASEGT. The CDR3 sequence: CASSDPARVVDNGYTF. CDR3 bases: TGTGCCAGCAGTGACCCCGCCCGCGTTGTTGATAATGGCTACACCTTC.

The CDR3 sequence is CASSLRFGQGVPGANVLTF. The CDR3 DNA is TGTGCCAGCAGTTTACGGTTCGGACAGGGCGTGCCTGGGGCCAACGTCCTGACTTTC. The V and J genes are TRBV28 and TRBJ2-6; 8 bases line up with TRBD1. Trimming at V came to 2 bases and at J to 2 bases, leaving 11 bases not matched to a gene. CDR3 size: 19 residues. Per germline, CDR1 MDHEN and CDR2 SYDVKM.

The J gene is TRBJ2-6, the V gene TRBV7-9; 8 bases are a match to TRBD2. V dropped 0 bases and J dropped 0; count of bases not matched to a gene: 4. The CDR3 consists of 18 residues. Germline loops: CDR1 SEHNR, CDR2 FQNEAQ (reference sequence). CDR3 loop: CASSLARGVSSGANVLTF. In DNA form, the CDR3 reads TGTGCCAGCAGCTTAGCGCGGGGGGTTAGCTCTGGGGCCAACGTCCTGACTTTC.